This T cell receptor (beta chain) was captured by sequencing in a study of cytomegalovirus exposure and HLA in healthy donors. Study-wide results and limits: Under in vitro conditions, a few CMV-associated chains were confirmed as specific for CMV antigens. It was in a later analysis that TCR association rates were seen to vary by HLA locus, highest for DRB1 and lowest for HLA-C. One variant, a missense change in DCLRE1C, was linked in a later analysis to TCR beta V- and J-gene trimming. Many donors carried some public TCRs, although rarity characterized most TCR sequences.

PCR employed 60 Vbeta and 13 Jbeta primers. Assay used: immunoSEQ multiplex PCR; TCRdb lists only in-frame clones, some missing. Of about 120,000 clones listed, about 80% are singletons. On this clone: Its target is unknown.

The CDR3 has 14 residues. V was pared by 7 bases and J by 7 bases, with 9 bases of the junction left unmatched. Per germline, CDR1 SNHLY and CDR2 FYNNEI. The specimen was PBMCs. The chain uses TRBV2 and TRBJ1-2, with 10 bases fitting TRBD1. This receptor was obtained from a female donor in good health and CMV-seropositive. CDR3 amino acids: CASTTGQGIAGYTF. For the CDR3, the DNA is TGTGCCAGCACTACGGGACAGGGGATTGCTGGCTACACCTTC.